This T cell receptor (beta chain) was identified in a study of blood T cell repertoires in COVID-19. The overall study: Sample material is recorded as cDNA or gDNA derived from T cells, B-cell-depleted T cells, or PBMCs.

How the authors handled the data: Reference gene primers were amplified, and this amplification served to estimate nucleated cell counts. Repertoires were generated with immunoSEQ multiplex PCR, while TCRdb's copy carries only in-frame clones and drops some. Clonal size and the V and J genes are those of that table, whereas D and trimming came from the DNA. The sample holds 100,000 to 150,000 clones, roughly four fifths seen once. Trimming left V 2 bases short and J 6 bases short, with 6 bases between. Germline CDR1 reads SGHDT; CDR2 reads YYEEEE. The CDR3 has 12 residues. The sample taken for sequencing was peripheral blood. This chain uses TRBV5-6 with TRBJ2-1; the D gene is possibly TRBD2 (6 bases). The sequence was obtained from a man aged 25 to 40 with COVID-19, enrolled during active disease. CDR3 DNA sequence: TGTGCCAGCAGCTTCGGGGGCAATGAGCAGTTCTTC. Amino acid sequence: CASSFGGNEQFF.